This section outlines one T cell receptor (beta chain) sequence together with its context. Antigen unknown. One end of the junction does not line up with germline, which may come from a read error. Healthy people donating bone marrow made up the donors. The germline V gene has CDR1 SSHAT and CDR2 FNYEAQ (reference sequence). This CDR3 comprises 13 residues. The sample originates from a study of cytomegalovirus exposure and HLA in healthy donors. 13 Jbeta primers and 60 Vbeta primers were used for the PCR. How the authors handled the data: Per a later analysis, the number of unique TCR beta chains was some 80 million, of which 9 million to 12 million were shared. TCRdb's table, derived via immunoSEQ multiplex PCR, lists solely in-frame clones and lacks some. V and J calls and clone size are copied from that table; D and trimming were computed from the DNA. The data contain over 200,000 clones, approximately 81% of them singletons.

Findings of the study overall: The CMV antigen specificity of a few CMV-associated chains was confirmed through in vitro analysis. A few V segments could not be told apart, such as TRBV6-2 and TRBV6-3, and were left out.

This chain connects TRBV7-7 to TRBJ2-5, with 10 nucleotides matching TRBD2. Sequenced: PBMCs. This receptor was identified in a human donor in good health. CDR3 region: CASSGSGRETQYF. CDR3 in DNA: TGTGCTAGCAGCGGTAGCGGGAGGGAGACCCAGTACTTC.